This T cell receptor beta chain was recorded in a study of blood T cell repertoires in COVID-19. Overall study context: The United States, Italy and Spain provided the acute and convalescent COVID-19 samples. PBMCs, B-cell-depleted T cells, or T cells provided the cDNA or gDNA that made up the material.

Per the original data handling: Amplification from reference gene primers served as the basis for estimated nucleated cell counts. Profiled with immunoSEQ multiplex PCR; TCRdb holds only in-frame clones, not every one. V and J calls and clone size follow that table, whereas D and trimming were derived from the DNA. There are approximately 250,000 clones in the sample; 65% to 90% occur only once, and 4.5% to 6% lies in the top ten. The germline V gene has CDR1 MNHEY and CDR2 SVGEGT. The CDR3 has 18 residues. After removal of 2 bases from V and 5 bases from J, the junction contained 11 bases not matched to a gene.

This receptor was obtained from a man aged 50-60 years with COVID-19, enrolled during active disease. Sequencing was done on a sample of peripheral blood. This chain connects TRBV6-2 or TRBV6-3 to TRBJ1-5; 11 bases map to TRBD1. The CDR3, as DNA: TGTGCCAGCAGTTACGGGCGGACAGGGGGCTTGGTGGATCAGCCCCAGCATTTT. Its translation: CASSYGRTGGLVDQPQHF.